This T cell receptor (beta chain) originates from a study of CDR3 diversity in severe acne. Germline V gene data show CDR1 as DFQATT and CDR2 as SNEGSKA (reference sequence). This CDR3 comprises 13 residues. In this sample, this clonotype turned up a few times. A much more abundant neighbour one base away suggests this may be a read error. In TCRdb, the PCR reads were re-called with MiXCR into one record per CDR3 protein. The data contain tens of thousands of distinct CDR3 sequences, approximately 49% of them singletons. The sample taken for sequencing was blood. This TCR derives from a male donor with severe acne vulgaris. The chain links TRBV20-1 to TRBJ2-7; TRBD2 might be the D (6 bases). The CDR3 coding sequence is TGCAGTGCTAGATCACCGGGACTTCCTGCACAGTGCTTC. Amino acid sequence: CSARSPGLPAQCF.